These T cell receptor beta chains were read from a single sample in a study of regulatory T cells in long-lasting Graves disease. TCRdb recomputed calls from the multiplex PCR reads with MiXCR, one row per CDR3 protein. This repertoire shows around 320,000 distinct CDR3 sequences, 16% found once; its top ten account for just under 30%. These data were also filed under a second study, of T cells in Graves' hyperthyroidism and ophthalmopathy.

The sequenced sample was peripheral blood mononuclear cells (PBMCs), obtained at new diagnosis, from a patient treated with antithyroid drugs. These receptors came from a man aged 35 to 55 with Graves disease. Each CDR3 is given with its conserved first and last residue. Fields, in order: J gene, V gene, clone size, D gene, CDR3 DNA, CDR3 protein. D genes are given only for firm matches. Only part of the rows carry a size: once, few, many, or a class if the clone is expanded.

j_gene: TRBJ2-7; v_gene: TRBV6-2/TRBV6-3; abundance: many; d_gene: TRBD2; CDR3nt: TGTGCCAGCAGTTACCCTCTCGGGACTAGCGGGTACTACGAGCAGTACTTC; CDR3aa: CASSYPLGTSGYYEQYF
j_gene: TRBJ2-7; v_gene: TRBV2; abundance: -; d_gene: -; CDR3nt: TGTGCCAGCAGTGAATCACGGTCTTGGGAGCAGTACTTC; CDR3aa: CASSESRSWEQYF
j_gene: TRBJ2-5; v_gene: TRBV18; abundance: many; d_gene: -; CDR3nt: TGTGCCAGCTCACCATGGCGCGCCGGAGAGACCCAGTACTTC; CDR3aa: CASSPWRAGETQYF
j_gene: TRBJ2-7; v_gene: TRBV20-1; abundance: many; d_gene: TRBD2; CDR3nt: TGCAGTGCTAGCAGTGGACTAGCGGTGCGTGAGCAGTACTTC; CDR3aa: CSASSGLAVREQYF
j_gene: TRBJ1-2; v_gene: TRBV29-1; abundance: few; d_gene: -; CDR3nt: TGCAGCGCCGGGGCCTACACCTTC; CDR3aa: CSAGAYTF
j_gene: TRBJ2-7; v_gene: TRBV6-9; abundance: many; d_gene: -; CDR3nt: TGTGCCAGCAGTTACTTGCGGGGCTCCAACGAGCAGTACTTC; CDR3aa: CASSYLRGSNEQYF
j_gene: TRBJ2-7; v_gene: TRBV24-1; abundance: many; d_gene: -; CDR3nt: TGTGCCACCAGTGAGTCGGGGAATCTGGACGAGCAGTACTTC; CDR3aa: CATSESGNLDEQYF
j_gene: TRBJ1-1; v_gene: TRBV12-5; abundance: many; d_gene: -; CDR3nt: TGTGCTAGTGGTTTTCGCACTGAAGCTTTCTTT; CDR3aa: CASGFRTEAFF
j_gene: TRBJ1-1; v_gene: TRBV6-1; abundance: -; d_gene: -; CDR3nt: TGTGCCAGCAGAGCCGACACTGAAGCTTTCTTT; CDR3aa: CASRADTEAFF
j_gene: TRBJ2-3; v_gene: TRBV29-1; abundance: many; d_gene: TRBD1; CDR3nt: TGCAGCGTTGTCGGGGCAGGGGGCTGGGGAGATACGCAGTATTTT; CDR3aa: CSVVGAGGWGDTQYF
j_gene: TRBJ2-1; v_gene: TRBV10-1; abundance: few; d_gene: TRBD1; CDR3nt: TGCGCCAGCAGTGAGTCCCTAAGAGGACAGGGTGTCAGAAATGAGCAGTTCTTC; CDR3aa: CASSESLRGQGVRNEQFF
j_gene: TRBJ2-3; v_gene: TRBV4-1; abundance: -; d_gene: TRBD2; CDR3nt: TGCGCCAGCAGCTTGACCCCAGCGGGGGGTAGCACAGATACGCAGTATTTT; CDR3aa: CASSLTPAGGSTDTQYF
j_gene: TRBJ2-7; v_gene: TRBV11-2; abundance: -; d_gene: -; CDR3nt: TGTGCCAGCAGCCGCCCAGGGGCGCGGTACGAGCAGTACTTC; CDR3aa: CASSRPGARYEQYF
j_gene: TRBJ1-2; v_gene: TRBV9; abundance: many; d_gene: TRBD1; CDR3nt: TGTGCCAGCAGCGCCCGGGACAGCAATTACTATGGCTACACCTTC; CDR3aa: CASSARDSNYYGYTF
j_gene: TRBJ2-5; v_gene: TRBV5-4; abundance: many; d_gene: -; CDR3nt: TGTGCCAGCAGCCCCAAGCTCGAGGAGACCCAGTACTTC; CDR3aa: CASSPKLEETQYF
j_gene: TRBJ2-7; v_gene: TRBV7-2; abundance: many; d_gene: TRBD2; CDR3nt: TGTGCCAGCAGCTCCCAGGGAGGGGCCTCCTACGAGCAGTACTTC; CDR3aa: CASSSQGGASYEQYF
j_gene: TRBJ2-5; v_gene: TRBV6-1; abundance: many; d_gene: -; CDR3nt: TGTGCCAGCAGGATTCAAGAGAGGGAAGAGACCCAGTACTTC; CDR3aa: CASRIQEREETQYF
j_gene: TRBJ2-1; v_gene: TRBV10-3; abundance: few; d_gene: TRBD2; CDR3nt: TGTGCCATCAAGGGGACTAGCGGGTACAATGAGCAGTTCTTC; CDR3aa: CAIKGTSGYNEQFF
j_gene: TRBJ2-3; v_gene: TRBV12-3/TRBV12-4; abundance: many; d_gene: TRBD1; CDR3nt: TGTGCCAGCAGGGACAGGGTATTCCCAGATACGCAGTATTTT; CDR3aa: CASRDRVFPDTQYF
j_gene: TRBJ1-1; v_gene: TRBV20-1; abundance: -; d_gene: TRBD1; CDR3nt: TGCAGTGCCCGGACAGGGGCCCCCTTTTATGGGGCTTTCTTT; CDR3aa: CSARTGAPFYGAFF
j_gene: TRBJ2-7; v_gene: TRBV29-1; abundance: many; d_gene: -; CDR3nt: TGCAGCGTTGAAGATGTGTACGAGCAGTACTTC; CDR3aa: CSVEDVYEQYF
j_gene: TRBJ1-5; v_gene: TRBV19; abundance: few; d_gene: TRBD1; CDR3nt: TGTGCCAGTAGCTTTACAGGGGCCAATCAGCCCCAGCATTTT; CDR3aa: CASSFTGANQPQHF
j_gene: TRBJ2-5; v_gene: TRBV7-6; abundance: -; d_gene: TRBD2; CDR3nt: TGTGCCAGCAGACGCGGGGGGGACGGAGAGACCCAGTACTTC; CDR3aa: CASRRGGDGETQYF
j_gene: TRBJ2-4; v_gene: TRBV4-2; abundance: -; d_gene: TRBD2; CDR3nt: TGTGCCAGCAGCCAAGTTCGGGGGGACCTAGCCAAAAACATTCAGTACTTC; CDR3aa: CASSQVRGDLAKNIQYF
j_gene: TRBJ1-2; v_gene: TRBV7-3; abundance: many; d_gene: TRBD1; CDR3nt: TGTGCCAGCAGCTTAACCGGACAGGGGGGCTACACCTTC; CDR3aa: CASSLTGQGGYTF
j_gene: TRBJ2-7; v_gene: TRBV10-2; abundance: few; d_gene: -; CDR3nt: TGCGCCAGCAGTGAAGGGGCAGGATCCTACGAGCAGTACTTC; CDR3aa: CASSEGAGSYEQYF
j_gene: TRBJ1-1; v_gene: TRBV11-1; abundance: many; d_gene: TRBD1; CDR3nt: TGTGCCAGCAGCTGGGACAGGGCGGGAACTGAAGCTTTCTTT; CDR3aa: CASSWDRAGTEAFF
j_gene: TRBJ2-5; v_gene: TRBV20-1; abundance: -; d_gene: -; CDR3nt: TGCAGTGCAGGGCGAGTGGAGACCCAGTACTTC; CDR3aa: CSAGRVETQYF
j_gene: TRBJ2-1; v_gene: TRBV27; abundance: many; d_gene: -; CDR3nt: TGTGCCAGCAGTTTTGGTAGGAACTCCTACAATGAGCAGTTCTTC; CDR3aa: CASSFGRNSYNEQFF
j_gene: TRBJ2-5; v_gene: TRBV24-1; abundance: few; d_gene: -; CDR3nt: TGTGCCACCAGTGACCCTAACAGGGTCACCCCGGAGACCCAGTACTTC; CDR3aa: CATSDPNRVTPETQYF
j_gene: TRBJ2-5; v_gene: TRBV20-1; abundance: few; d_gene: TRBD2; CDR3nt: TGCAGTGCTAGATTGCGGGGGAAGGCCCAAGAGACCCAGTACTTC; CDR3aa: CSARLRGKAQETQYF
j_gene: TRBJ1-5; v_gene: TRBV4-2; abundance: -; d_gene: TRBD1; CDR3nt: TGTGCCAGCAGCCATGGACAGGGGGCGCGTAGGGGGGATCAGCCCCAGCATTTT; CDR3aa: CASSHGQGARRGDQPQHF
j_gene: TRBJ2-4; v_gene: TRBV5-1; abundance: many; d_gene: TRBD2; CDR3nt: TGCGCCAGCAGCTTTGGCTCGGGGGGGAACATTCAGTACTTC; CDR3aa: CASSFGSGGNIQYF
j_gene: TRBJ1-2; v_gene: TRBV27; abundance: -; d_gene: -; CDR3nt: TGTGCCAGCAGTCCGGCGACTTGGGGAGGGGGTACTAACTATGGCTACACCTTC; CDR3aa: CASSPATWGGGTNYGYTF
j_gene: TRBJ2-7; v_gene: TRBV11-1; abundance: many; d_gene: -; CDR3nt: TGTGCCAGCAGCTTTAAAAACAGGATCCACGAGCAGTACTTC; CDR3aa: CASSFKNRIHEQYF
j_gene: TRBJ2-7; v_gene: TRBV5-1; abundance: many; d_gene: TRBD1; CDR3nt: TGCGCCAGCAGCACCTCGGGACAGACCTACGAGCAGTACTTC; CDR3aa: CASSTSGQTYEQYF
j_gene: TRBJ1-1; v_gene: TRBV6-1; abundance: many; d_gene: -; CDR3nt: TGTGCCAGCAGTGTCGATAGGAGCACTGAAGCTTTCTTT; CDR3aa: CASSVDRSTEAFF
j_gene: TRBJ2-1; v_gene: TRBV3-1; abundance: many; d_gene: TRBD1; CDR3nt: TGTGCCAGCAGTGGGGCAGGGGGCAATGAGCAGTTCTTC; CDR3aa: CASSGAGGNEQFF
j_gene: TRBJ1-1; v_gene: TRBV28; abundance: many; d_gene: -; CDR3nt: TGTGCCAGCAGTTCCCAGGGTTGGAACACTGAAGCTTTCTTT; CDR3aa: CASSSQGWNTEAFF
j_gene: TRBJ2-5; v_gene: TRBV11-3; abundance: many; d_gene: -; CDR3nt: TGTGCCAGCAGCCCCTTGGGGGCAACCGAGACCCAGTACTTC; CDR3aa: CASSPLGATETQYF
j_gene: TRBJ1-1; v_gene: TRBV6-2/TRBV6-3; abundance: -; d_gene: -; CDR3nt: TGTGCCAGCAGTTACTCGATCCAGAATGAAGCTTTCTTT; CDR3aa: CASSYSIQNEAFF
j_gene: TRBJ1-5; v_gene: TRBV28; abundance: many; d_gene: -; CDR3nt: TGTGCCAGCAGTTTACGGTTCCGGGTTGATCAGCCCCAGCATTTT; CDR3aa: CASSLRFRVDQPQHF
j_gene: TRBJ2-7; v_gene: TRBV5-6; abundance: -; d_gene: -; CDR3nt: TGTGCCAGCAGCCTGGGGAGGGGGCGAGAGGACGAGCAGTACTTC; CDR3aa: CASSLGRGREDEQYF
j_gene: TRBJ2-3; v_gene: TRBV7-2; abundance: many; d_gene: TRBD2; CDR3nt: TGTGCCAGCAGCTTAAATCTAGCGGACGTCACAGATACGCAGTATTTT; CDR3aa: CASSLNLADVTDTQYF
j_gene: TRBJ2-5; v_gene: TRBV29-1; abundance: many; d_gene: TRBD2; CDR3nt: TGCAGCCATGCCAAGAGCGGGGGAGGGGAGACCCAGTACTTC; CDR3aa: CSHAKSGGGETQYF
j_gene: TRBJ2-7; v_gene: TRBV30; abundance: many; d_gene: -; CDR3nt: TGTGCCTGGGGGAGCTCCTACGAGCAGTACTTC; CDR3aa: CAWGSSYEQYF
j_gene: TRBJ1-5; v_gene: TRBV2; abundance: many; d_gene: -; CDR3nt: TGTGCCAGCAGTGAAACAACAAATCAGCCCCAGCATTTT; CDR3aa: CASSETTNQPQHF
j_gene: TRBJ1-2; v_gene: TRBV20-1; abundance: -; d_gene: -; CDR3nt: TGCAGTGCTAGTAGTGGGGCACACTATGGCTACACCTTC; CDR3aa: CSASSGAHYGYTF
j_gene: TRBJ1-2; v_gene: TRBV3-1; abundance: many; d_gene: -; CDR3nt: TGTGCCAGCAGCTTGAAACAGAGCTATGGCTACACCTTC; CDR3aa: CASSLKQSYGYTF
j_gene: TRBJ2-2; v_gene: TRBV30; abundance: few; d_gene: -; CDR3nt: TGTGCCTGGAGTAATCATTCGGGCGGGGAGCTGTTTTTT; CDR3aa: CAWSNHSGGELFF
j_gene: TRBJ2-3; v_gene: TRBV7-9; abundance: -; d_gene: -; CDR3nt: TGTGCCAGCAGCTTAGGGAGGGGAACTAGCACAGATACGCAGTATTTT; CDR3aa: CASSLGRGTSTDTQYF
j_gene: TRBJ2-5; v_gene: TRBV7-8; abundance: few; d_gene: TRBD2; CDR3nt: TGTGCCAGCAGCTTAGGAGTGGTAGCGGGAGATCCAACAAAAGAGACCCAGTACTTC; CDR3aa: CASSLGVVAGDPTKETQYF
j_gene: TRBJ1-5; v_gene: TRBV12-3/TRBV12-4; abundance: many; d_gene: -; CDR3nt: TGTGCCAGCAGTGAACGCAGCAATCAGCCCCAGCATTTT; CDR3aa: CASSERSNQPQHF